This passage covers 17 T cell receptor beta chains from one sample sequenced in a study of blood T cell repertoires in COVID-19. Some clones are missing from TCRdb's copy, which holds only in-frame ones; the method was immunoSEQ multiplex PCR. The data contain roughly 330,000 clones, more than 70% of them seen just once; the ten biggest clones take up roughly 1.1%. The source material was peripheral blood. The receptors stem from a woman aged 45 to 65 with acute or convalescent COVID-19.

A few counts support this clone. Other DNA variants within this sample encode the same CDR3. The chain joins TRBV18 to TRBJ2-7; the match to TRBD1 covers 8 bases. In germline, CDR1 is KGHSH, CDR2 LQKENI. The CDR3 is 14 amino acids. V lost 6 bases to trimming and J lost 2 bases; unmatched junction nucleotides: 6. The CDR3 DNA is TGTGCCAGCTCTCCAGGGACAGGACCCTACGAGCAGTACTTC. It specifies CASSPGTGPYEQYF.

The V call is TRBV7-2, the J call TRBJ2-1; possibly TRBD2 for D (5 bases). CDR1 and CDR2 (germline): SGHTA, FQGNSA. The CDR3 contains 17 residues. Between the trimmed V and J ends, which lost 5 bases and 2 bases, there was a span of 19 bases. The CDR3 sequence is CASSALGSGTPYNEQFF. The CDR3 DNA follows: TGTGCCAGCAGCGCGCTGGGGAGCGGAACCCCCTACAATGAGCAGTTCTTC.

The chain has TRBV27 and TRBJ1-2, with 11 bases identical to TRBD1. The CDR3 sequence is 14 residues long. With V trimmed by 5 bases and J by 8 bases, 7 bases remained unmatched. The germline CDR1 and CDR2 sequences are MNHEY and SMNVEV (reference sequence). The CDR3 region is CASSKGGQGVGYTF. For the CDR3, the DNA is TGTGCCAGCAGTAAAGGGGGACAGGGGGTAGGCTACACCTTC.

The chain combines TRBV4-3 with TRBJ2-1; TRBD2 agrees at 12 bases. The trim removed 2 bases at V and 7 bases at J, leaving 3 bases unmatched. Germline V gene lookup returns CDR1 LGHNA and CDR2 YSLEER. CDR3 length equals 15 residues. The CDR3 loop is CASSQYLAGGNEQFF. The DNA of the CDR3 is TGCGCCAGCAGCCAATACCTAGCGGGAGGGAATGAGCAGTTCTTC.

The CDR3 DNA reads as TGTGCCAGCAGTCCGACAGGGGTCAATGAGCAGTTCTTC. Translation gives CASSPTGVNEQFF. V is TRBV3-1 (or the pseudogene TRBV3-2) and J is TRBJ2-1, with 8 bases that match TRBD1. The length of the CDR3 is 13 residues. Germline V gene data show CDR1 as LGHDT and CDR2 as YNNKEL (reference sequence). V was clipped by 6 bases and J by 6 bases; unmatched bases: 4.

This chain connects TRBV9 to TRBJ2-3; TRBD2 agrees at 8 bases. Germline V lookup: CDR1 SGDLS, CDR2 YYNGEE. This CDR3 is built from 16 residues. V was pared by 4 bases and J by 2 bases, with 9 bases of the junction left unmatched. The CDR3 reads CASSPRGGRNTDTQYF. DNA for the CDR3: TGTGCCAGCAGCCCACGGGGGGGCCGGAACACAGATACGCAGTATTTT.

This chain joins TRBV7-3 and TRBJ1-1; TRBD1 matches at 7 bases. V shed 4 bases and J 4 bases; nucleotides not matched to a gene: 6. The CDR3 runs 14 residues. CDR1 SGHTA and CDR2 FQGTGA come from the germline V gene. The chain's CDR3 is CASSSGQPSTEAFF. The CDR3 DNA is TGTGCCAGCAGCTCGGGACAGCCGAGCACTGAAGCTTTCTTT. The whole variable domain, remainder taken from reference TRBV7-3 and TRBJ1-1, is GAGVSQTPSNKVTEKGKYVELRCDPISGHTALYWYRQSLGQGPEFLIYFQGTGAADDSGLPNDRFFAVRPEGSVSTLKIQRTERGDSAVYLCASSSGQPSTEAFFGQGTRLTVV.

The CDR3 loop reads CASSLSQGRRTDTQYF. Written as DNA, the CDR3 is TGTGCCAGCAGCTTAAGCCAGGGGAGACGAACAGATACGCAGTATTTT. The rearrangement links TRBV7-8 to TRBJ2-3; possible D gene TRBD1, 6 bases. Germline CDR1 reads SGHVS; CDR2 reads FQNEAQ. The V and J ends lost 2 bases and 3 bases respectively, with 15 bases between them. The CDR3 is 16 amino acids.

CDR3: CASSPAGGRLTEAFF. CDR3 sequence (DNA): TGTGCCAGCAGTCCCGCTGGGGGCAGATTGACTGAAGCTTTCTTT. J is TRBJ1-1 and V is TRBV7-2; tentatively, D is TRBD1 (6 bases). Trimming left V 6 bases short and J 5 bases short, with 19 bases between. This CDR3 is 15 amino acids long. Per the germline V gene, CDR1 is SGHTA and CDR2 is FQGNSA.

CDR3 sequence (DNA): TGTGCCAGCAGCCAAGGGTCGCAGGGGAATGGCTACACCTTC. Translated, it gives CASSQGSQGNGYTF. The gene calls are TRBV7-2 and TRBJ1-2, with D perhaps TRBD1 (6 bases). Germline V gene data show CDR1 as SGHTA and CDR2 as FQGNSA. Trimming shortened V by 5 bases and J by 6 bases, and 16 bases separated the two germline ends. This CDR3 region has 14 residues.

The count of this clone is one. The chain joins TRBV15 to TRBJ2-1; 9 bases agree with TRBD2. Germline V gene lookup returns CDR1 LNHNV and CDR2 YYDKDF (reference sequence). The trim removed 0 bases at V and 6 bases at J, leaving 9 bases unmatched. The CDR3 contains 17 residues. The CDR3 coding sequence is TGTGCCACCAGCAGAGAATCGGGACTAGCCCCCCGCAATGAGCAGTTCTTC. It encodes CATSRESGLAPRNEQFF.

The genes are TRBV30 and TRBJ2-4; a weak D match, TRBD1 (5 bases). Between the trimmed V and J ends, which lost 0 bases and 7 bases, there was a span of 7 bases. Germline CDR1 reads GTSNPN; CDR2 reads SVGIG (reference sequence). The CDR3 extends over 12 amino acids. CDR3 region: CAWSVGANIQYF. The CDR3, as DNA: TGTGCCTGGAGTGTAGGGGCCAACATTCAGTACTTC.

The chain combines TRBV4-3 with TRBJ2-2; 9 nucleotides line up with TRBD2. V lost 8 bases to trimming and J lost 0 bases; unmatched junction nucleotides: 10. Germline V CDR1 and CDR2: LGHNA, YSLEER. This CDR3 is built from 17 residues. CDR3 loop: CASVASGALANTGELFF. In DNA, the CDR3 is TGCGCCAGCGTGGCTAGCGGGGCCCTCGCGAACACCGGGGAGCTGTTTTTT.

This clone was picked up one time. J is TRBJ2-1 and V is TRBV27; the D is unclear. The CDR3 runs to 15 residues. CDR1 and CDR2 (germline): MNHEY, SMNVEV (reference sequence). Trimming cost V 1 base and J 6 bases, with 13 bases left between them. Here the CDR3 reads CASSLFAALGNEQFF. CDR3 DNA sequence: TGTGCCAGCAGTTTATTCGCAGCCCTAGGCAATGAGCAGTTCTTC.

The V and J genes are TRBV6-1 and TRBJ2-7; perhaps TRBD2 as D (5 bases). CDR1 is MNHNS and CDR2 is SASEGT in the germline V gene. The CDR3 runs 13 residues. Trimming took off 3 bases at V and 7 bases at J, with 13 bases between the two ends. Here the CDR3 DNA reads TGTGCCAGCAGTGAGGCGGGCTTATTAGAGCAGTACGTC. It translates to CASSEAGLLEQYV.

The chain combines TRBV11-2 with TRBJ1-2; D call uncertain. V was shortened by 5 bases and J by 4 bases, with 11 bases between the two germline ends. Germline loops: CDR1 SGHAT, CDR2 FQNNGV. The CDR3 length is 13 residues. CDR3 amino acids: CASSEDTVYGYTF. The CDR3 bases are TGTGCCAGCAGCGAAGATACTGTCTATGGCTACACCTTC.

The chain recombines TRBV3-1 (or the pseudogene TRBV3-2) with TRBJ1-1; 7 nucleotides line up with TRBD1. The V gene end was trimmed by 5 bases and the J gene end by 1 base; junction bases not matched to a gene: 4. The CDR3 is 14 amino acids. CDR1 and CDR2 from the germline V gene are LGHDT and YNNKEL (reference sequence). The CDR3 protein is CASSSRQGNTEAFF. CDR3 nucleotide sequence: TGTGCCAGCAGCTCGAGACAGGGGAACACTGAAGCTTTCTTT.